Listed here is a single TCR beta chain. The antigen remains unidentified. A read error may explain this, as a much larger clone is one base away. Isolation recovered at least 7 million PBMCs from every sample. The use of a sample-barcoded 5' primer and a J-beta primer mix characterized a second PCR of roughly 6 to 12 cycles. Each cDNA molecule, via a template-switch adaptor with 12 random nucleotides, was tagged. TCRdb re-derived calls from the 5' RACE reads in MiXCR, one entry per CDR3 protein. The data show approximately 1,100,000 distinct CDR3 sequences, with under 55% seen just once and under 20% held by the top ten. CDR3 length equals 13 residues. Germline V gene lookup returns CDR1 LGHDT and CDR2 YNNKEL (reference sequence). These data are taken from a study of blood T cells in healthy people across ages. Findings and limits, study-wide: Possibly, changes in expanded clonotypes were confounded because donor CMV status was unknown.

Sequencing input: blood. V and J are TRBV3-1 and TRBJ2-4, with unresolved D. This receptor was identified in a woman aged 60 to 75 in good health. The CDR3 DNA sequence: TGTGCCAGCAACCAAGGGCGGTCCTCCATTCAGTACTTC. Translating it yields CASNQGRSSIQYF.